This TCR beta chain was identified in a study of PD-1 blockade in mismatch repair-deficient tumors. Turning to the study itself: Enrolled about 2013-2016, patients had progressing, pretreated mismatch repair-deficient cancers of over nine types.

Germline V gene sequence: CDR1 SNHLY, CDR2 FYNNEI. CDR3 length: 14 residues. V shed 5 bases, J shed 7 bases, and the junction held 9 bases outside the gene matches. Findings and caveats of the study: Tumor-resident clones, often undetectable pretreatment in blood, expanded then contracted after pembrolizumab.

PCR or immunohistochemistry showed mismatch repair deficiency in every enrolled patient. Remarks on this clone: Its target is not known.

Sequenced by immunoSEQ multiplex PCR; TCRdb stores in-frame clones only, minus some. The table includes about 130,000 clones, around nine tenths detected once. J is TRBJ2-5 and V is TRBV2; TRBD2 matches at 8 bases. The material sequenced was peripheral blood, taken approximately 70 weeks after starting pembrolizumab. This receptor was taken from an adult with mismatch repair-deficient cancer. The DNA of the CDR3 is TGTGCCAGCAGTCCCACGACTAGCGCGGGGACCCAGTACTTC. It yields the protein CASSPTTSAGTQYF.